This T cell receptor (beta chain) appears in the sequencing data of a study of chemoradiotherapy in HPV16-positive cancers. Details on this clone: The antigen is undetermined.

Study observations and caveats: Only two HPV16-positive patients supplied the functional HPV-specificity definition. Candidate HPV-specific clones and E7-related TCR motifs grew in tumor during treatment.

Generated by immunoSEQ multiplex PCR, the TCRdb table keeps only in-frame clones and is missing some. The sample lists fewer than 250 clones; 81% were seen once. Samples were taken several times over chemoradiotherapy. This TCR derives from a human donor with HPV-associated anogenital cancer. This specimen was tumor tissue, taken from a patient who underwent chemoradiotherapy.

This CDR3 is CASKAGHPNEKLFF. CDR3 sequence (DNA): TGTGCCAGCAAGGCGGGACACCCGAATGAAAAACTGTTTTTT. The rearrangement uses TRBV6-5 and TRBJ1-4; D is possibly TRBD1 (6 bases). The CDR3 length is 14 residues. Trimming left V 7 bases short and J 5 bases short, with 14 bases between. CDR1 and CDR2 from the germline V gene are MNHEY and SVGAGI.